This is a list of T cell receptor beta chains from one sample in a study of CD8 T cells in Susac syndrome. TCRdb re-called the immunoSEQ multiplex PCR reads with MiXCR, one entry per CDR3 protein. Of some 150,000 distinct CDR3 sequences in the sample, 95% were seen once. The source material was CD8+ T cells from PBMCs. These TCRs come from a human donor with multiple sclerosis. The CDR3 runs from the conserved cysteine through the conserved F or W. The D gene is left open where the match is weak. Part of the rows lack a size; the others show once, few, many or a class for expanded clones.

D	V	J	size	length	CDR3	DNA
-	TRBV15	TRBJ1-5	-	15	CATSREVSINQPQHF	TGTGCCACCAGCAGAGAGGTTTCGATCAATCAGCCCCAGCATTTT
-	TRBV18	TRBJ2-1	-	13	CASSDASGDEQFF	TGTGCCAGCTCAGATGCCAGTGGGGATGAGCAGTTCTTC
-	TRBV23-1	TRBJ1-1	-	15	CASSPPQDLNTEAFF	TGCGCCAGCAGTCCACCTCAGGACCTGAACACTGAAGCTTTCTTT
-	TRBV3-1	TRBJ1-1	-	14	CASTLLGEGTEAFF	TGTGCCAGCACCCTATTGGGGGAAGGCACTGAAGCTTTCTTT
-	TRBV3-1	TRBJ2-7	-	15	CASSQEEGAAYEQYF	TGTGCCAGCAGCCAAGAAGAGGGCGCCGCCTACGAGCAGTACTTC
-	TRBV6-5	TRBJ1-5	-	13	CASGPGLSQPQHF	TGTGCCAGCGGTCCAGGGTTAAGTCAGCCCCAGCATTTT
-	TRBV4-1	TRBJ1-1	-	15	CASSQESGGRTEAFF	TGCGCCAGCAGCCAAGAGAGCGGGGGGCGCACTGAAGCTTTCTTT
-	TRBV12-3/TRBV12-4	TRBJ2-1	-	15	CASSWLSDPNNEQFF	TGTGCCAGCAGCTGGCTGAGCGACCCAAACAATGAGCAGTTCTTC
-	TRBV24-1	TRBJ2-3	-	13	CATSEPATDTQYF	TGTGCCACCAGTGAGCCAGCCACAGATACGCAGTATTTT
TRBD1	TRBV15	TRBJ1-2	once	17	CATSRTTPGQGRGGYTF	TGTGCCACCAGCAGAACAACACCGGGACAGGGCCGAGGGGGCTACACCTTC
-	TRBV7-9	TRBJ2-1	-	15	CASSKGGSANNEQFF	TGTGCCAGCAGCAAAGGGGGGTCGGCCAACAATGAGCAGTTCTTC
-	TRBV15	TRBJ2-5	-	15	CATSRALGVGETQYF	TGTGCCACCAGCAGAGCGCTCGGCGTGGGGGAGACCCAGTACTTC
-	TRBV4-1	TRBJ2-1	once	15	CASSRGDGRSNEQFF	TGCGCCAGCAGCCGAGGGGACGGCAGGAGCAATGAGCAGTTCTTC
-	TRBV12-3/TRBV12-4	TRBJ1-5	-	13	CASSAQPNQPQHF	TGTGCCAGCTCCGCACAGCCCAATCAGCCCCAGCATTTT
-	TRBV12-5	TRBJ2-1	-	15	CASGHRDTSYNEQFF	TGTGCTAGTGGTCACCGGGACACCTCCTACAATGAGCAGTTCTTC
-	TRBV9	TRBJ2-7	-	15	CASSVGGGLPYEQYF	TGTGCCAGCAGCGTAGGAGGGGGGCTCCCCTACGAGCAGTACTTC
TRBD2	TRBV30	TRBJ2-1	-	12	CAWGLDRNEQFF	TGTGCCTGGGGACTAGACCGCAATGAGCAGTTCTTC
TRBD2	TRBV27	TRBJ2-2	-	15	CASSLYLADAGELFF	TGTGCCAGCAGTTTATATCTAGCGGACGCCGGGGAGCTGTTTTTT
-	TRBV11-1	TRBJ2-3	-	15	CASSYRTWGEDTQYF	TGTGCCAGCAGCTATCGCACCTGGGGTGAGGATACGCAGTATTTT
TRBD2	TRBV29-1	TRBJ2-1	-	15	CSAPLGLAVENEQFF	TGCAGCGCTCCCCTGGGACTAGCGGTTGAAAATGAGCAGTTCTTC
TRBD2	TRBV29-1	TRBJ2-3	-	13	CTTAGEITDTQYF	TGCACCACCGCGGGGGAAATCACAGATACGCAGTATTTT
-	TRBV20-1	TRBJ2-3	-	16	CSATTPAGPLTDTQYF	TGCAGTGCTACCACCCCGGCAGGGCCCCTGACAGATACGCAGTATTTT